The source of this TCR beta chain is a study of T cell responses to AZD1222 COVID-19 vaccine. The CDR3 totals 14 residues. The ends were cut back, 3 bases at V and 4 bases at J, with 10 bases in the middle. Germline V lookup: CDR1 MNHNS, CDR2 SASEGT. Generated by immunoSEQ multiplex PCR, the TCRdb table keeps only in-frame clones and is missing some. The sample holds some 81,000 clones; 70% to 90% are singletons and the top ten take around 5.9%. Second doses were pooled across both intervals (about 4 or about 12 weeks). Comment on this clone: Its antigen is as yet unknown.

Study-level points and caveats: After the peak T cell response, and only then, were repertoires sampled. At study baseline, merely five or six AZD1222 recipients were seropositive.

Here the sequenced sample was peripheral blood, taken 28 days after the second AZD1222 dose. This chain joins TRBV6-1 and TRBJ1-5, with a weak D call TRBD1 (5 bases). This TCR derives from an adult who received the AZD1222 COVID-19 vaccine. The CDR3 protein is CASSEGGGNQPQHF. The CDR3 nucleotides are TGTGCCAGCAGTGAGGGTGGGGGTAATCAGCCCCAGCATTTT.